The clone carrying this T cell receptor beta chain was observed a few times. Its specificity is unknown. Germline trimming cut 6 bases from V and 7 bases from J; bases unmatched to any gene: 10. Germline CDR1 is LGHDT and CDR2 is YNNKEL (reference sequence). This CDR3 has 16 residues. The data belong to a study of T cell responses to AZD1222 COVID-19 vaccine. Study-level points and caveats: Spike-specific TCR breadth and depth grew following two AZD1222 doses. As reported, nearly half of all spike-specific TCRs target variant regions that are unmutated. Females made up more of the donors, who were largely white British, and clonal diversity may have come out too low.

Profiled with immunoSEQ multiplex PCR; TCRdb holds only in-frame clones, not every one. The sample holds about 60,000 clones; about 80% are singletons and the top ten take more than 3%. The sample consisted of peripheral blood, taken 28 days after the second AZD1222 dose. The TCR originated in an adult who received the AZD1222 COVID-19 vaccine. J is TRBJ1-4 and V is TRBV3-1 (or the pseudogene TRBV3-2); TRBD1 aligns across 11 bases. The CDR3 sequence is CASSIDLGTGGEKLFF. The CDR3 coding sequence is TGTGCCAGCAGTATCGACCTCGGGACAGGGGGTGAAAAACTGTTTTTT.